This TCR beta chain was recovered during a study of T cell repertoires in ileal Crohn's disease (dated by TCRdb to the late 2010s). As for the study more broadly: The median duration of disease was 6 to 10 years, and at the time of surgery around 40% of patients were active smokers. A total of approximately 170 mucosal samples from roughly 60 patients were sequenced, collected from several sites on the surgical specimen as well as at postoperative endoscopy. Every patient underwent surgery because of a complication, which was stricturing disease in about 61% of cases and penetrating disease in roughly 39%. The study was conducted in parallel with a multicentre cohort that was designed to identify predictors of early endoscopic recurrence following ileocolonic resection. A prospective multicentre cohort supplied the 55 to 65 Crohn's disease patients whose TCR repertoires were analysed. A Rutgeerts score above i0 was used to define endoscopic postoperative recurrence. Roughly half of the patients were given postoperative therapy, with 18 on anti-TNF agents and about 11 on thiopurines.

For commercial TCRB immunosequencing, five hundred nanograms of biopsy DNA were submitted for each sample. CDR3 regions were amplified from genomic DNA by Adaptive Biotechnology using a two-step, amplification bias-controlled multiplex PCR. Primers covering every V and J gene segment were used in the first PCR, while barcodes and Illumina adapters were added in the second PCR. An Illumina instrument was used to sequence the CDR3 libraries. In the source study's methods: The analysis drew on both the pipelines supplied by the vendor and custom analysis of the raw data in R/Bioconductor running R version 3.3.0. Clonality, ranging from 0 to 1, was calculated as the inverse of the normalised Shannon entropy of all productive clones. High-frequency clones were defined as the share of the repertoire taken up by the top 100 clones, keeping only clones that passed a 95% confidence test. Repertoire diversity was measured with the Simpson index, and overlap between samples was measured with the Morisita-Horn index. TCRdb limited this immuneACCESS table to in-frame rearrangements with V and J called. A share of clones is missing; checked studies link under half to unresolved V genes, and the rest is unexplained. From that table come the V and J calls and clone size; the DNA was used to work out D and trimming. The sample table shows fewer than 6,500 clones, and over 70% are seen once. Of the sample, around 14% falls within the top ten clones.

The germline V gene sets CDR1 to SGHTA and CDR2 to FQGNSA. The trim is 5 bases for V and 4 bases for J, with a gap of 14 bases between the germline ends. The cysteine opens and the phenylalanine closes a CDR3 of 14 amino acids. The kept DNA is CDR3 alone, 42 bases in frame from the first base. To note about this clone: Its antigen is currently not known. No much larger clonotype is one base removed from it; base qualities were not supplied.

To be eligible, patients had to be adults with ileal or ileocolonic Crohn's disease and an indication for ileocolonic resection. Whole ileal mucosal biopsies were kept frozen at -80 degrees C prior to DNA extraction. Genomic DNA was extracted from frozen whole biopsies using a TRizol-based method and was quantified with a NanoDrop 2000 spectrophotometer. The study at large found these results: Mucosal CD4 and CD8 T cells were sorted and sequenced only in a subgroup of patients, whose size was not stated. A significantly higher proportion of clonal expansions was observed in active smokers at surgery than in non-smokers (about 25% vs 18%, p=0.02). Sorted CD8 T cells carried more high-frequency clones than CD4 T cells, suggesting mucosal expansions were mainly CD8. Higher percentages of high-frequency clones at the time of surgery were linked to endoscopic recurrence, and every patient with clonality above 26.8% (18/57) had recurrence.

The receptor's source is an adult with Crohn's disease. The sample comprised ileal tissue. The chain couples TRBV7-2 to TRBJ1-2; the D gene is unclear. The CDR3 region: CASSPPGAPYGYTF. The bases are TGTGCCAGCAGCCCCCCGGGAGCCCCCTATGGCTACACCTTC. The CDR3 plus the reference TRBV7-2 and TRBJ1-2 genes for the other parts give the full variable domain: GAGVSQSPSNKVTEKGKDVELRCDPISGHTALYWYRQSLGQGLEFLIYFQGNSAPDKSGLPSDRFSAERTGGSVSTLTIQRTQQEDSAVYLCASSPPGAPYGYTFGSGTRLTVV.